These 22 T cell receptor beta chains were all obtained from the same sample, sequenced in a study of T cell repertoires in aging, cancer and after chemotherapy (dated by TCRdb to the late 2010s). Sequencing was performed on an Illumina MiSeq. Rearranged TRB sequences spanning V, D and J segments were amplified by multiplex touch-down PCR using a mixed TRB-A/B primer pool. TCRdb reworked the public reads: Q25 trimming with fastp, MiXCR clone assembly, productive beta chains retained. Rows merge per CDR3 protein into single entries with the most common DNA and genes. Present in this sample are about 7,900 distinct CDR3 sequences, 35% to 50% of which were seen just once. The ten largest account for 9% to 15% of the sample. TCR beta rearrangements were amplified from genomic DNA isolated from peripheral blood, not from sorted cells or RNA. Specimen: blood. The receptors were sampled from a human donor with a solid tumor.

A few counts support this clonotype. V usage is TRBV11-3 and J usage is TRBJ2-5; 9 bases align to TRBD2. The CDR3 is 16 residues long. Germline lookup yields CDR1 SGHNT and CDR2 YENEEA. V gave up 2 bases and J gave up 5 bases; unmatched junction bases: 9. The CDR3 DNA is TGTGCCAGCAGCTTACAGTCGTCCACTAGCGGGGAGACCCAGTACTTC. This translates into CASSLQSSTSGETQYF.

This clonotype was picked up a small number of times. The CDR3 nucleotides are TGTGCACTCGGTTCGGCTAGCGGGAGTTATTACACCGGGGAGCTGTTTTTT. This sequence encodes CALGSASGSYYTGELFF. V and J are TRBV6-1 and TRBJ2-2; 10 bases line up with TRBD2. Germline V CDR1 and CDR2: MNHNS, SASEGT. There are 17 residues in the CDR3.

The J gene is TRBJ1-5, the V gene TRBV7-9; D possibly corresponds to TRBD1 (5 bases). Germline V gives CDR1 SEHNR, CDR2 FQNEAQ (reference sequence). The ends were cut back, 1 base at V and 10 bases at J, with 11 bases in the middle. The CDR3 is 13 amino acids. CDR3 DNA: TGTGCCAGCAGCTTAGAGGGCAGGGCCCCCCAGCATTTT. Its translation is CASSLEGRAPQHF.

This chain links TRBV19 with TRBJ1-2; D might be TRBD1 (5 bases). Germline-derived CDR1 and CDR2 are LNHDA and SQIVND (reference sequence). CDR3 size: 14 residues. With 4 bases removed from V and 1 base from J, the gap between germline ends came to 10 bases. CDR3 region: CASSNPGINYGYTF. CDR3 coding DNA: TGTGCCAGTAGTAACCCAGGGATTAACTATGGCTACACCTTC.

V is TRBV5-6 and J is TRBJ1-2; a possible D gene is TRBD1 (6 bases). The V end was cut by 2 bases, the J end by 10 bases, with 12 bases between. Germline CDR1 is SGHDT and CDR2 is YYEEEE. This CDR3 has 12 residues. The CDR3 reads CASSFRQASYTF. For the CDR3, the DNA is TGTGCCAGCAGCTTTCGACAGGCGTCCTACACCTTC.

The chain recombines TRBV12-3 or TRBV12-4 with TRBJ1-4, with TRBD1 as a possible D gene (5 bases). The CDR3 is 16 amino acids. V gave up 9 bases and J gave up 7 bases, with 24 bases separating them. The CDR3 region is CASSGWGNPGGEKLFF. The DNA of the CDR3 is TGTGCCAGTTCCGGCTGGGGCAACCCTGGGGGTGAAAAACTGTTTTTT.

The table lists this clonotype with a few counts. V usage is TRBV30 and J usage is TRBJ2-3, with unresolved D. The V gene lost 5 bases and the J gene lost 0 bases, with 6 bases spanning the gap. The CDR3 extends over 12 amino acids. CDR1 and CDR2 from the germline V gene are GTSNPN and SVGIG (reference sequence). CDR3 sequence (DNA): TGTGCCTGGTCCGGAAGCACAGATACGCAGTATTTT. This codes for CAWSGSTDTQYF.

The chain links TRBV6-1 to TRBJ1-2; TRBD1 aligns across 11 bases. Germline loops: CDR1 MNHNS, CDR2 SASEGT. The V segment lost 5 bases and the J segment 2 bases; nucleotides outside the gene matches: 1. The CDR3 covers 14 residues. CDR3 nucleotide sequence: TGTGCCAGCAGTTGGGACAGGGGGAACTATGGCTACACCTTC. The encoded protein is CASSWDRGNYGYTF.

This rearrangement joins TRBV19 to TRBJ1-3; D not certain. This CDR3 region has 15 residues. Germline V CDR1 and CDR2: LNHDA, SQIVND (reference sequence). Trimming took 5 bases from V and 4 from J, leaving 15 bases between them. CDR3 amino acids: CASSVGPTAGNTIYF. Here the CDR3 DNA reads TGTGCCAGTAGTGTCGGACCGACTGCCGGAAACACCATATATTTT.

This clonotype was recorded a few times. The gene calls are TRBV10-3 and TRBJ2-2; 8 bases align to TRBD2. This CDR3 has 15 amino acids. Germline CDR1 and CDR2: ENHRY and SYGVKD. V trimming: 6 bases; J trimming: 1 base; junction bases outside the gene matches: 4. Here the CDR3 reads CAIRQLAENTGELFF. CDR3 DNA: TGTGCCATCAGGCAACTAGCGGAGAACACCGGGGAGCTGTTTTTT.

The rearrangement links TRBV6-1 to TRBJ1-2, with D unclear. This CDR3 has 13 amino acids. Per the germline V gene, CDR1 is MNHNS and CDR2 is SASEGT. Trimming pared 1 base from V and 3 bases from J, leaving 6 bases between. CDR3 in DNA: TGTGCCAGCAGTGAAGACAGCTACTATGGCTACACCTTC. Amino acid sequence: CASSEDSYYGYTF.

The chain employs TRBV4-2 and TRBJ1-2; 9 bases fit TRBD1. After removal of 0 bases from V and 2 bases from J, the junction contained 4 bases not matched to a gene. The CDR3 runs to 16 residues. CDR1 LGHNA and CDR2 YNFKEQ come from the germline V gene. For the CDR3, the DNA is TGTGCCAGCAGCCAAGACTGGGACAGGGAAAACTATGGCTACACCTTC. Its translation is CASSQDWDRENYGYTF.

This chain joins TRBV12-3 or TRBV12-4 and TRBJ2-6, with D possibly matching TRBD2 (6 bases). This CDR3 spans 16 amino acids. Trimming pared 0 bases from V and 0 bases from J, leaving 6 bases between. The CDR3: CASSLARGSGANVLTF. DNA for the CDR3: TGTGCCAGCAGTTTAGCGCGGGGCTCTGGGGCCAACGTCCTGACTTTC.

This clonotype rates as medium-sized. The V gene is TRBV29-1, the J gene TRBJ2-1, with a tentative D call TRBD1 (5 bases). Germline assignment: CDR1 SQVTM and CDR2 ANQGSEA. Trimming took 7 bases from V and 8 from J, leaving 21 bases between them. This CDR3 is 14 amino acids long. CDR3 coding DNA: TGCAGCGCATCTGGGGCCGCACGTTTGGATGAGCAGTTCTTC. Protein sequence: CSASGAARLDEQFF.

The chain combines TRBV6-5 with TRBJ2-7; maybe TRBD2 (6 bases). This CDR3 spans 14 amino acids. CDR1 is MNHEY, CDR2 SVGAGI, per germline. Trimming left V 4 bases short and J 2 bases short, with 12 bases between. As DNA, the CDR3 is TGTGCCAGCAGTTCGGGACTCTACGCCTACGAGCAGTACTTC. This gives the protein CASSSGLYAYEQYF.

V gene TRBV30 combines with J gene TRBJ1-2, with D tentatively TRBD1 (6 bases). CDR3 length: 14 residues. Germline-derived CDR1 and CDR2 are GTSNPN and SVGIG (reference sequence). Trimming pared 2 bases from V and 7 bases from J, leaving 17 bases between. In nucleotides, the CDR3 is TGTGCCTGGAGTCCTCAAACGGGGGCTGCTGGCTACACCTTC. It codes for CAWSPQTGAAGYTF.

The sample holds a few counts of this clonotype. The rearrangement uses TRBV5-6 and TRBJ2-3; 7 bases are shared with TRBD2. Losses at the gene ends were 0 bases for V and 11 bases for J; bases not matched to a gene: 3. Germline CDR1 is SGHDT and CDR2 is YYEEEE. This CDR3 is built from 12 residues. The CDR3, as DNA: TGTGCCAGCAGCTTGGAACGCGGGGGGCAGTATTTT. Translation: CASSLERGGQYF.

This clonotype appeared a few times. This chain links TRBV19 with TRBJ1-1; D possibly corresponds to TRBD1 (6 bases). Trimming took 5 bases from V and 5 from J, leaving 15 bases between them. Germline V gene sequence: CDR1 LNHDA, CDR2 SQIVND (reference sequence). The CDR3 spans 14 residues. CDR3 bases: TGTGCCAGTAGTGCCAAACCAGGGGAAACTGAAGCTTTCTTT. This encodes CASSAKPGETEAFF.

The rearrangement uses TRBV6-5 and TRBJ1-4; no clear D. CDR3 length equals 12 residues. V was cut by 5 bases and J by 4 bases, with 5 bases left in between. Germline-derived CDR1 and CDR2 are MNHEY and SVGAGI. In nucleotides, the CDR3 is TGTGCCAGCAGTCAGAATAATGAAAAACTGTTTTTT. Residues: CASSQNNEKLFF.

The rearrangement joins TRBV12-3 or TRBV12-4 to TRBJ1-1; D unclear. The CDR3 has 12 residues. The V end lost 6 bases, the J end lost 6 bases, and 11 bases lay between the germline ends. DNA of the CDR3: TGTGCCAGCAGGCCGACGGGTCCTGAAGCTTTCTTT. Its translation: CASRPTGPEAFF.

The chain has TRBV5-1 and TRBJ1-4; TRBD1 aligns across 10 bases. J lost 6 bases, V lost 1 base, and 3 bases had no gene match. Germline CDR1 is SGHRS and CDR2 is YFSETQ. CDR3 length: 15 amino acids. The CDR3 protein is CASSLSGQGYEKLFF. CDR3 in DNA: TGCGCCAGCAGCTTGTCGGGACAGGGGTATGAAAAACTGTTTTTT.

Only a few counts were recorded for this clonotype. The CDR3 DNA is TGTGCCTGGAGTATAGTGCCAGAGACCCAGTACTTC. Translation gives CAWSIVPETQYF. The chain employs TRBV30 and TRBJ2-5; the D is unclear. The germline gives CDR1 GTSNPN, CDR2 SVGIG (reference sequence). The CDR3 is made up of 12 amino acids. V shed 2 bases and J shed 4 bases, with 8 bases lying between them.